Below, one T cell receptor (beta chain) is given with its context. Its antigen is as yet unknown. The sample originates from a study of CD8 T cells in Susac syndrome. After extraction with the RNeasy kit, roughly 0.45 to 1 ug of the RNA was reverse transcribed using random hexamers. An immunoSEQ multiplex PCR generated amplified TCR beta CDR3 products spanning 54 Vbeta and 13 Jbeta. TCRdb ran MiXCR on the immunoSEQ multiplex PCR reads and lists one entry per CDR3 protein. The sample records about 120,000 distinct CDR3 sequences, roughly 94% being singletons. This CDR3 contains 13 residues. Germline CDR1 and CDR2: MNHEY and SVGAGI. The ends were cut back, 4 bases at V and 5 bases at J, with 9 bases in the middle. Findings and caveats of the study: The greatest CD8+ clonal expansion in Susac occurred in TEMRA cells and in active patients. The number of individuals included in the study's TCR sequencing and HLA analysis was acknowledged as relatively small.

Sequences were obtained from CD8+ T cells from PBMCs. The TCR sequence derives from a human donor with Susac syndrome. V and J are TRBV6-5 and TRBJ1-5; D is ambiguous. The CDR3 region has the DNA TGTGCCAGCAGTTTGGCCATTGATCAGCCCCAGCATTTT. This encodes CASSLAIDQPQHF.